This is a list of T cell receptor beta chains from one sample in a study of shared clonotypes between healthy human individuals. Profiled with immunoSEQ multiplex PCR; TCRdb holds only in-frame clones, not every one. The sample yields some 320,000 clones, more than 75% seen once. What was sequenced was memory CD8+ T cells sorted from blood. Receptors were obtained from a man younger than 30 in good health. The CDR3 runs from the conserved cysteine through the conserved F or W. D genes are given only for firm matches. For some rows the clone size is stated as once, few or many, or as a class when expanded; others skip it.

-,TRBV7-2,14,TRBJ2-5,-,CASSLATRQETQYF,TGTGCCAGCAGCTTAGCGACCAGACAAGAGACCCAGTACTTC
-,TRBV10-3,17,TRBJ2-6,-,CAISESDANSGANVLTF,TGTGCCATCAGTGAGTCGGACGCAAACTCTGGGGCCAACGTCCTGACTTTC
-,TRBV29-1,14,TRBJ1-2,-,CSYQPSEVRYGYTF,TGCAGCTATCAACCATCGGAGGTAAGGTATGGCTACACCTTC
-,TRBV5-6,14,TRBJ1-6,-,CASSFQGYNSPLHF,TGTGCCAGCAGCTTTCAGGGGTATAATTCACCCCTCCACTTT
TRBD1,TRBV13,15,TRBJ1-1,few,CASSFTGEARTEAFF,TGTGCCAGCAGCTTTACAGGGGAGGCCCGGACTGAAGCTTTCTTT
TRBD2,TRBV7-2,17,TRBJ2-4,-,CASSLGLAGGVANIQYF,TGTGCCAGCAGCTTAGGACTAGCGGGTGGAGTTGCGAACATTCAGTACTTC
TRBD2,TRBV25-1,15,TRBJ2-5,once,CASRPEGRDQETQYF,TGTGCCAGCAGACCGGAAGGGAGGGACCAAGAGACCCAGTACTTC
TRBD1,TRBV2,16,TRBJ1-1,-,CASSSGTGGFNTEAFF,TGTGCCAGCAGTTCCGGGACAGGGGGCTTCAACACTGAAGCTTTCTTT
-,TRBV9,13,TRBJ2-7,-,CASSVDTHYEQYF,TGTGCCAGCAGCGTTGACACCCACTACGAGCAGTACTTC
TRBD1,TRBV6-1,17,TRBJ1-4,-,CASSADRGQLTNEKLFF,TGTGCCAGCAGTGCGGACAGGGGGCAACTAACTAATGAAAAACTGTTTTTT
TRBD2,TRBV2,15,TRBJ2-7,-,CASSEPSGGEYEQYF,TGTGCCAGCAGTGAACCCAGCGGGGGGGAATACGAGCAGTACTTC
-,TRBV4-1,15,TRBJ2-7,-,CASSQEKARVYEQYF,TGCGCCAGCAGCCAAGAGAAGGCCAGGGTCTACGAGCAGTACTTC
-,TRBV6-6,16,TRBJ1-1,-,CASSYDRGEVNTEAFF,TGTGCCAGCAGTTACGATAGGGGGGAAGTGAACACTGAAGCTTTCTTT
TRBD2,TRBV7-9,16,TRBJ2-5,-,CASSPPLAGTQETQYF,TGTGCCAGCAGCCCTCCCCTAGCGGGAACACAAGAGACCCAGTACTTC
TRBD2,TRBV7-6,16,TRBJ2-7,-,CASSLVAGGPFYEQYF,TGTGCCAGCAGCTTAGTAGCGGGGGGTCCCTTCTACGAGCAGTACTTC
-,TRBV5-1,15,TRBJ1-2,few,CASSHPRDGGDGYTF,TGCGCCAGCAGCCACCCCCGGGACGGTGGGGATGGCTACACCTTC
-,TRBV2,13,TRBJ2-2,-,CASNRERTGELFF,TGTGCCAGCAACAGGGAACGCACCGGGGAGCTGTTTTTT
-,TRBV4-1,13,TRBJ1-5,-,CASSQDLGQPQHF,TGCGCCAGCAGCCAAGATCTAGGCCAGCCCCAGCATTTT
-,TRBV7-9,13,TRBJ2-7,-,CASSSPQTYEQYF,TGTGCCAGCAGCTCTCCCCAGACCTACGAGCAGTACTTC
-,TRBV15,17,TRBJ1-4,few,CATSRDLSGPANEKLFF,TGTGCCACCAGCAGAGACCTCTCGGGGCCGGCTAATGAAAAACTGTTTTTT
TRBD1,TRBV7-9,18,TRBJ1-4,-,CASSSTGLLRGYNEKLFF,TGTGCCAGCAGCTCGACGGGATTACTCAGGGGGTATAATGAAAAACTGTTTTTT
-,TRBV6-5,15,TRBJ2-7,-,CASSYSPPGTYEQYF,TGTGCCAGCAGTTACTCCCCTCCTGGAACCTACGAGCAGTACTTC
-,TRBV6-6,14,TRBJ2-7,-,CASSYDKSSYEQYF,TGTGCCAGCAGTTACGACAAGAGCTCCTACGAGCAGTACTTC
-,TRBV5-6,13,TRBJ1-5,-,CASSWNLEQPQHF,TGTGCCAGCAGCTGGAACTTGGAACAGCCCCAGCATTTT
-,TRBV5-1,14,TRBJ2-7,once,CASSLVPRNYEQYF,TGCGCCAGCAGCTTGGTTCCCAGAAACTACGAGCAGTACTTC
-,TRBV7-9,14,TRBJ2-1,-,CASSREWSANEQFF,TGTGCCAGCAGCAGAGAATGGTCGGCCAATGAGCAGTTCTTC
-,TRBV11-2,12,TRBJ2-2,-,CASSRRAGELFF,TGTGCCAGCAGCCGAAGAGCCGGGGAGCTGTTTTTT
-,TRBV5-4,15,TRBJ1-2,few,CASSLRAATIYGYTF,TGTGCCAGCAGCTTGCGGGCAGCTACGATCTATGGCTACACCTTC
TRBD2,TRBV7-9,13,TRBJ2-5,-,CASSSSGVETQYF,TGTGCCAGCAGTTCTAGCGGGGTGGAGACCCAGTACTTC
-,TRBV5-6,15,TRBJ1-1,-,CASTPAFRTNTEAFF,TGTGCCAGCACCCCGGCGTTTCGAACGAACACTGAAGCTTTCTTT
-,TRBV5-4,14,TRBJ1-3,-,CASRLWGGRNTIYF,TGTGCCAGCCGGCTATGGGGGGGCCGGAACACCATATATTTT
-,TRBV6-5,13,TRBJ1-1,-,CASSYDGRTEAFF,TGTGCCAGCAGTTATGACGGCAGGACTGAAGCTTTCTTT
-,TRBV6-6,15,TRBJ2-7,-,CASSSAGTATYEQYF,TGTGCCAGCAGTTCCGCCGGGACGGCGACCTACGAGCAGTACTTC
-,TRBV10-1,16,TRBJ2-3,-,CASSEALTTERHTQYF,TGCGCCAGCAGTGAAGCACTGACTACCGAACGCCATACGCAGTATTTT
-,TRBV19,12,TRBJ1-1,-,CASSPPGTEAFF,TGTGCCAGTAGTCCCCCGGGGACTGAAGCTTTCTTT
-,TRBV4-1,15,TRBJ2-2,-,CASSPRMTATGELFF,TGCGCCAGCAGCCCGCGGATGACTGCGACCGGGGAGCTGTTTTTT
-,TRBV28,14,TRBJ2-1,-,CASSSTVDPNEQFF,TGTGCCAGCAGCTCTACCGTTGACCCTAATGAGCAGTTCTTC
TRBD2,TRBV5-4,16,TRBJ2-7,few,CASSLLTGGPLYEQYF,TGTGCCAGCAGCTTGTTGACGGGAGGGCCTCTCTACGAGCAGTACTTC
TRBD1,TRBV30,15,TRBJ2-5,-,CAWVDRDRGLETQYF,TGTGCCTGGGTGGACCGGGACAGGGGGCTTGAGACCCAGTACTTC
-,TRBV30,12,TRBJ1-1,once,CAWSDVGAEAFF,TGTGCCTGGAGTGACGTGGGCGCTGAAGCTTTCTTT
TRBD1,TRBV6-5,14,TRBJ2-1,-,CASSYLTGASEQFF,TGTGCCAGCAGTTACCTGACAGGGGCCAGTGAGCAGTTCTTC
-,TRBV11-2,15,TRBJ2-2,-,CASSLGGANTGELFF,TGTGCCAGCAGCTTAGGGGGTGCGAACACCGGGGAGCTGTTTTTT
TRBD1,TRBV6-5,15,TRBJ2-2,-,CASSDTGGVGGELFF,TGTGCCAGCAGCGATACAGGGGGCGTTGGCGGGGAGCTGTTTTTT
TRBD1,TRBV10-3,13,TRBJ2-7,-,CAISGGQAHEQYF,TGTGCCATCAGCGGTGGACAGGCCCACGAGCAGTACTTC
TRBD1,TRBV7-3,15,TRBJ2-5,-,CASSSGTGGEETQYF,TGTGCCAGCAGTTCAGGGACAGGGGGTGAGGAGACCCAGTACTTC